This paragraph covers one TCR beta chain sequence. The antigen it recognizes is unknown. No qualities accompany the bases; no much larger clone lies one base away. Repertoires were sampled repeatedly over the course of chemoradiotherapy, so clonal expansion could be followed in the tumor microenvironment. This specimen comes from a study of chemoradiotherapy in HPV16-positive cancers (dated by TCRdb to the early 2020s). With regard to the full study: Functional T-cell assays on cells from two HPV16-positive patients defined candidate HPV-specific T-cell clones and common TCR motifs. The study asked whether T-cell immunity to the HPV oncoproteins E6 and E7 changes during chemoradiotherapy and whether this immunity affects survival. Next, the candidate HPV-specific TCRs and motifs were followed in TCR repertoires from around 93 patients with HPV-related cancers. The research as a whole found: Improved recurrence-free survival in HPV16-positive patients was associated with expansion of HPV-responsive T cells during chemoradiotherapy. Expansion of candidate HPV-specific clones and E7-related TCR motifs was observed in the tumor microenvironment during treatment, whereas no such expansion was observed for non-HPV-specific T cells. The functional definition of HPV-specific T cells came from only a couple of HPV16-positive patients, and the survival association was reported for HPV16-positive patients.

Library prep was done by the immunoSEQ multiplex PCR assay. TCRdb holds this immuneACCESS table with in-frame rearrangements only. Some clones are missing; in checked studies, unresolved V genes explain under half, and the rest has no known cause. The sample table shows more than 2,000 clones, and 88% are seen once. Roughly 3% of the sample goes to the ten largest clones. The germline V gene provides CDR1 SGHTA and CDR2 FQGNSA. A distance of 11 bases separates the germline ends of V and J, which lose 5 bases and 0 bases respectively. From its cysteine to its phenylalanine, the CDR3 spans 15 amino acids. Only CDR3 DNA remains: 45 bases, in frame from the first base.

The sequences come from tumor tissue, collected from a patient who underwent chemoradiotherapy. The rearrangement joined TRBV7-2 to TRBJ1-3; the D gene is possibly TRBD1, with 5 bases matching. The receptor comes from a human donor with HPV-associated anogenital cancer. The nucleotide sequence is TGTGCCAGCAGCAGAGAGACAGACTCTGGAAACACCATATATTTT. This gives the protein CASSRETDSGNTIYF.